This T cell receptor (beta chain) derives from a study of STAT3 mutations in large granular lymphocyte leukemia. General study points: In about 30% of the 18 patients, new TCR clonotypes emerged after therapy. Sampling intervals varied between patients and samples. In T-cell large granular lymphocyte leukemia, about half of patients showed multiple immunodominant subclonotypes. Suggested: STAT3 mutation was not the ancestral event for these clonal expansions.

Trimming cost V 0 bases and J 9 bases, with 14 bases left between them. Germline CDR1 reads SGHDN; CDR2 reads FVKESK. The CDR3 spans 14 residues. Only in-frame clones appear in the TCRdb table, and some are missing; sequencing was by immunoSEQ multiplex PCR. This table holds 35,000 to 50,000 clones, about 81% found once. As concerns this clone: Its antigen is not known.

The rearrangement joins TRBV14 to TRBJ1-1; a possible D gene is TRBD1 (5 bases). The source is a human donor with T large granular lymphocyte leukemia. Some clones in this sample may be carry-over from other donors' samples. The sequenced material came from PBMCs. DNA for the CDR3: TGTGCCAGCAGCCAAGACCCGGCAGGGTGGAAAGCTTTCTTT. Protein sequence: CASSQDPAGWKAFF.